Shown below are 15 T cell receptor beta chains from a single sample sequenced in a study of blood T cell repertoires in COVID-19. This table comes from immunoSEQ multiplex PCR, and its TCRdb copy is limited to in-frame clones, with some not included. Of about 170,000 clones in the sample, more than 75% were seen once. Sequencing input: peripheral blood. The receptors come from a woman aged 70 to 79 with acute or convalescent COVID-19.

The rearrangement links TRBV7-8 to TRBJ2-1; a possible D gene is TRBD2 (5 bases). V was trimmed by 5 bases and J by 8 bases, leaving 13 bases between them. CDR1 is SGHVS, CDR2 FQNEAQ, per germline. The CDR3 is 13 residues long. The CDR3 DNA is TGTGCCAGCAGCGCCAAACTAGTACATGAGCAGTTCTTC. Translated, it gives CASSAKLVHEQFF.

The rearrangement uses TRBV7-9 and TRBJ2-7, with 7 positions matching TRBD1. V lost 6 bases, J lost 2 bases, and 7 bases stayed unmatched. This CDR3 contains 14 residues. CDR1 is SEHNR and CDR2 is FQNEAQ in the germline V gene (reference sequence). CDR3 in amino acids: CASSDRDRPYEQYF. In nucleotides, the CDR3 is TGTGCCAGCAGTGACCGGGACAGACCCTACGAGCAGTACTTC.

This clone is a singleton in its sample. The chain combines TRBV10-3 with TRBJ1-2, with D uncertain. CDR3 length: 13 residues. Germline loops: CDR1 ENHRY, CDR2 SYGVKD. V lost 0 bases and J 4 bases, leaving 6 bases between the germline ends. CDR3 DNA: TGTGCCATCAGTGAGTCGGGAGGCTATGGCTACACCTTC. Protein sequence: CAISESGGYGYTF.

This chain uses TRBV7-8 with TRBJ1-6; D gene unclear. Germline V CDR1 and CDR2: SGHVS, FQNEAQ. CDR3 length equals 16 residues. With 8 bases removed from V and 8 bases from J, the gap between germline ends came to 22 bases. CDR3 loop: CASSSSRGLLDSPLHF. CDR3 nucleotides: TGTGCCAGCTCCTCGTCCCGAGGGCTCTTGGATTCACCCCTCCACTTT.

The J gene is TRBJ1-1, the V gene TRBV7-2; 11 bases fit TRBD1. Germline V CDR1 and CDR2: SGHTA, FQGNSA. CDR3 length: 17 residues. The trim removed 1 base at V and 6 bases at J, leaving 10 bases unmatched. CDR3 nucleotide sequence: TGTGCCAGCAGCTTAGTTGGGACAGGGGGAACAAGCGCTGAAGCTTTCTTT. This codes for CASSLVGTGGTSAEAFF.

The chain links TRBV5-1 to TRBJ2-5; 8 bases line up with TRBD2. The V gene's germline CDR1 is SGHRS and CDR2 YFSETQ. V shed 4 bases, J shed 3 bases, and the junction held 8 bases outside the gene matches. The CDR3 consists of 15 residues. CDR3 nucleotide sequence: TGCGCCAGCAGCCTCCGCACTAGCGGTGAAGAGACCCAGTACTTC. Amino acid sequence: CASSLRTSGEETQYF. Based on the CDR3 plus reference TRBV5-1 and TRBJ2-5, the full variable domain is KAGVTQTPRYLIKTRGQQVTLSCSPISGHRSVSWYQQTPGQGLQFLFEYFSETQRNKGNFPGRFSGRQFSNSRSEMNVSTLELGDSALYLCASSLRTSGEETQYFGPGTRLLVL.

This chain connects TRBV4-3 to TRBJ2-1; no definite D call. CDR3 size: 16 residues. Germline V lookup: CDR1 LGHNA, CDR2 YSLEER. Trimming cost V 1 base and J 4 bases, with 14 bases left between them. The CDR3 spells CASSQGAEYNYNEQFF. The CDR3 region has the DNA TGCGCCAGCAGCCAAGGTGCGGAGTATAATTACAATGAGCAGTTCTTC.

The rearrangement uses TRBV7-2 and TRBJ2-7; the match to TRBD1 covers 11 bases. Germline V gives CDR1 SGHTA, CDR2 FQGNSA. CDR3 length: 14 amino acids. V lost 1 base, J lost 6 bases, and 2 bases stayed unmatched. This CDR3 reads CASSLDGTGGEQYF. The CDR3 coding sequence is TGTGCCAGCAGCTTAGACGGGACAGGGGGCGAGCAGTACTTC.

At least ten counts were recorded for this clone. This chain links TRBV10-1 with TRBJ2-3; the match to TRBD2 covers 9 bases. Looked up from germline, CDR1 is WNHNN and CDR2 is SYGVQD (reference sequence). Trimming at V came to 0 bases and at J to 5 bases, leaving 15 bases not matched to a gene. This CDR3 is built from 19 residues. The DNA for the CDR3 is TGCGCCAGCAGTGAGTCGACGGGGACTAGCCATATAAAGGGAGATACGCAGTATTTT. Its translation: CASSESTGTSHIKGDTQYF.

For the CDR3, the DNA is TGTGCCAGCAGCTTGTTCTCTCCCGGCCTCCTACGAGGACAGTACTTC. Protein: CASSLFSPGLLRGQYF. V usage is TRBV5-6 and J usage is TRBJ2-7; unclear D gene. Germline V gives CDR1 SGHDT, CDR2 YYEEEE. With 1 base removed from V and 10 bases from J, the gap between germline ends came to 24 bases. The CDR3 has 16 residues.

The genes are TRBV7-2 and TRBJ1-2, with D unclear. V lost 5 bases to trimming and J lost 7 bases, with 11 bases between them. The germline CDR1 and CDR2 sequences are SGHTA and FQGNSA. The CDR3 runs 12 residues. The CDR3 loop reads CASSAGRGGYTF. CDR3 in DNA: TGTGCCAGCAGCGCCGGACGGGGTGGCTACACCTTC.

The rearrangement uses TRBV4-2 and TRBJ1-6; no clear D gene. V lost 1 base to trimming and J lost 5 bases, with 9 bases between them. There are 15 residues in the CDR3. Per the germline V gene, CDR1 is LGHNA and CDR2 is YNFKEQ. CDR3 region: CASSQVSLNNSPLHF. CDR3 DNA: TGTGCCAGCAGCCAAGTTTCCCTAAATAATTCACCCCTCCACTTT.

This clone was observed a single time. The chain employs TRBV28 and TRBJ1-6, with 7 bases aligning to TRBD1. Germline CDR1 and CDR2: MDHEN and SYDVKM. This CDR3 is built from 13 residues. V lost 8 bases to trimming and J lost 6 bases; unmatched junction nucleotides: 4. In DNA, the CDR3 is TGTGCCAGCGACAGGGCCAGTAATTCACCCCTCCACTTT. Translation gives CASDRASNSPLHF.

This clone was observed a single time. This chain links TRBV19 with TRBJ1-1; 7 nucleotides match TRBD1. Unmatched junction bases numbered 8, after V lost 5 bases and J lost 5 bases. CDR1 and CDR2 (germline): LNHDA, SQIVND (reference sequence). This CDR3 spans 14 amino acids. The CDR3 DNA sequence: TGTGCCAGTAGTTCACAGGGGATTAATACTGAAGCTTTCTTT. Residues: CASSSQGINTEAFF. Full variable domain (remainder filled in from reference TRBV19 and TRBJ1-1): DGGITQSPKYLFRKEGQNVTLSCEQNLNHDAMYWYRQDPGQGLRLIYYSQIVNDFQKGDIAEGYSVSREKKESFPLTVTSAQKNPTAFYLCASSSQGINTEAFFGQGTRLTVV.

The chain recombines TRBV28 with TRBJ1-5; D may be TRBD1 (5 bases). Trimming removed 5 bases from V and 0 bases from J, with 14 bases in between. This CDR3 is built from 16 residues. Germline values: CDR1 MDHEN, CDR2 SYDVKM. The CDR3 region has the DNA TGTGCCAGCAGTCCTGTGGGGCAGATTAGCAATCAGCCCCAGCATTTT. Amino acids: CASSPVGQISNQPQHF.